This TCR beta chain originates from a study of shared T cell receptors in the human thymus. TCRdb keeps only in-frame clones here, not all; method: immunoSEQ multiplex PCR. Of some 760,000 clones listed, 80% to 90% are singletons. The data were also submitted as part of a second study, on human thymus T cells.

The source of this sequence is a girl under two years old with a congenital heart defect. The sequencing input was thymocytes.

CDR3 region: CASSARRVKADTQYF. The CDR3 DNA sequence: TGCGCCAGCAGCGCGCGCAGGGTTAAAGCAGATACGCAGTATTTT. J is TRBJ2-3 and V is TRBV5-1; tentatively, D is TRBD1 (5 bases). The CDR3 totals 15 residues. Germline V gives CDR1 SGHRS, CDR2 YFSETQ. Trimming pared 4 bases from V and 4 bases from J, leaving 16 bases between.